Shown below are 9 T cell receptor beta chains from a single sample sequenced in a study of T cells in localized non-small cell lung cancer. Repertoires were generated with immunoSEQ multiplex PCR, while TCRdb's copy carries only in-frame clones and drops some. Here the sample spans around 100,000 clones, around 90% being singletons. The sequencing here drew on peripheral blood, taken before any cancer treatment. These receptors originate from a man aged 40 to 75 with stage I squamous cell lung carcinoma.

The genes are TRBV4-1 and TRBJ1-2, with a possible D match to TRBD1 (5 bases). The V and J ends lost 4 bases and 5 bases respectively, with 20 bases between them. The CDR3 is 16 residues long. Germline lookup yields CDR1 MGHRA and CDR2 YSYEKL. CDR3 in DNA: TGCGCCAGCAGCCGCCGGGAAAGGGGTCGAGGGTATGGCTACACCTTC. Translation: CASSRRERGRGYGYTF.

The V call is TRBV27, the J call TRBJ1-2, with TRBD1 identical over 9 bases. Germline values: CDR1 MNHEY, CDR2 SMNVEV (reference sequence). The CDR3 runs 16 residues. J was trimmed by 6 bases and V by 0 bases; bases with no gene match: 8. Written as DNA, the CDR3 is TGTGCCAGCAGTTTATCGGGGACAGGGTTCGTCCATGGCTACACCTTC. Its protein is CASSLSGTGFVHGYTF.

The gene calls are TRBV5-5 and TRBJ1-3; 7 bases align to TRBD1. Per the germline V gene, CDR1 is SGHKS and CDR2 is YYEKEE (reference sequence). The CDR3 consists of 13 residues. V trimming: 2 bases; J trimming: 6 bases; junction bases outside the gene matches: 2. DNA for the CDR3: TGTGCCAGCAGCTTTACAGGGGAAAACACCATATATTTT. Translation: CASSFTGENTIYF.

The genes are TRBV9 and TRBJ1-1, with TRBD1 matching 11 bases. The V gene end was trimmed by 3 bases and the J gene end by 3 bases; junction bases not matched to a gene: 1. CDR1 is SGDLS, CDR2 YYNGEE, per germline. This CDR3 comprises 14 residues. CDR3 in amino acids: CASSGDRGDTEAFF. The CDR3 nucleotides are TGTGCCAGCAGCGGGGACAGGGGGGACACTGAAGCTTTCTTT.

For the CDR3, the DNA is TGTGCCAGCAGCGTATCCTTTCGGGATTGGGCAACTAATGAAAAACTGTTTTTT. Its protein is CASSVSFRDWATNEKLFF. This rearrangement joins TRBV9 to TRBJ1-4; D is ambiguous. Trimming cost V 1 base and J 0 bases, with 16 bases left between them. This CDR3 has 18 residues. Germline V CDR1 and CDR2: SGDLS, YYNGEE.

This chain joins TRBV10-2 and TRBJ1-5; D is undetermined. The germline V and J ends were trimmed by 2 bases and 11 bases, with 7 bases remaining between them. Germline V CDR1 and CDR2: WSHSY, SAAADI. The CDR3 runs 11 residues. CDR3 amino acids: CASSEGPAQHF. Written as DNA, the CDR3 is TGCGCCAGCAGTGAGGGTCCGGCCCAGCATTTT.

V is TRBV6-5 and J is TRBJ2-7; 8 nucleotides agree with TRBD1. The CDR3 has 14 residues. With V trimmed by 4 bases and J by 0 bases, 2 bases remained unmatched. Germline CDR1 reads MNHEY; CDR2 reads SVGAGI. CDR3 amino acids: CASSSTGDSYEQYF. In DNA form, the CDR3 reads TGTGCCAGCAGTTCGACAGGGGACTCCTACGAGCAGTACTTC.

The chain couples TRBV6-6 to TRBJ1-1; D gene unclear. The ends were cut back, 2 bases at V and 0 bases at J, with 4 bases in the middle. Looked up from germline, CDR1 is MNHNY and CDR2 is SVGAGI (reference sequence). The CDR3 loop spans 13 amino acids. The CDR3 region has the DNA TGTGCCAGCAGTTACCAGATGAACACTGAAGCTTTCTTT. Protein: CASSYQMNTEAFF.

The chain joins TRBV6-5 to TRBJ2-5, with no clear D. Germline CDR1 is MNHEY and CDR2 is SVGAGI. This CDR3 is built from 13 residues. V lost 9 bases to trimming and J lost 1 base, with 12 bases between them. CDR3 region: CASRRVLQETQYF. The CDR3 coding sequence is TGTGCCAGTCGACGGGTACTCCAAGAGACCCAGTACTTC.